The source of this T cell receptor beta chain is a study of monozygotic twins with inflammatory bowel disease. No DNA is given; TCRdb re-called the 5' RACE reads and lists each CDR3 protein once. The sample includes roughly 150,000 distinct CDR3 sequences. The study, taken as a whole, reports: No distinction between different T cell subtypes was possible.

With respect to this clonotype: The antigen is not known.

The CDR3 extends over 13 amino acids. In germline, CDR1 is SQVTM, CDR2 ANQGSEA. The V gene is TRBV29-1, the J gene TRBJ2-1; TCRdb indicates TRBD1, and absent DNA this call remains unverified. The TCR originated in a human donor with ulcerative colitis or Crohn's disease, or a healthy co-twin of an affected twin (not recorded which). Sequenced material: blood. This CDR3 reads CSAGASVGDEQFF.